This TCR beta chain emerged from a study of CXCR3-negative and CXCR3-positive naive CD8 T cells. The CDR3 is 13 residues long. CDR1 is SGHVS and CDR2 is FNYEAQ in the germline V gene. Subsets of CD8+ T cells were each sorted in triplicate at approximately 270,000 cells apiece. Naive CD8+ T cells showed a CD45RO-CCR7+CD27+CD95- phenotype. Of note for this clonotype: What it recognizes is unknown.

Findings and limits, study-wide: Diversity in memory CD8+ cells fell much lower than the comparably high levels seen in both naive subsets. Naive CXCR3-negative and CXCR3-positive cells had similar TRBV-TRBJ usage; memory differed.

The method, 5' RACE with UMI labels, was used to prepare the TRB cDNA libraries. TCRdb reanalyzed the 5' RACE reads and collapses them to one entry per CDR3 protein, without DNA. The table lists some 130,000 distinct CDR3 sequences. The V call is TRBV7-6, the J call TRBJ2-1; TCRdb names TRBD1, which stays unverified in the absence of DNA. Sequencing was done on a sample of naive CXCR3- CD8+ T cells from blood. Stated subset: CD45RO-CCR7+CD27+CD95- naive CD8+ T cells lacking CXCR3 (TNR3-). This TCR was sampled from a human donor in good health. Some clones in this sample may be carry-over from other donors' samples. Here the CDR3 reads CASSSGTNTEQFF.